The present T cell receptor beta chain was sequenced within a study of cytomegalovirus exposure and HLA in healthy donors. Note on this clone: No antigen is known for it.

It was with 60 Vbeta and 13 Jbeta primers that the PCR ran. Assay used: immunoSEQ multiplex PCR; TCRdb lists only in-frame clones, some missing. Of some 120,000 clones in the sample, more than 65% were seen once. Healthy individuals who donated bone marrow served as the donors. With V trimmed by 4 bases and J by 4 bases, 3 bases remained unmatched. Germline V gene sequence: CDR1 LNHNV, CDR2 YYDKDF (reference sequence). The CDR3 length is 14 residues. General observations from the study: Altogether, more than 150 TCR beta chains were recorded as cytomegalovirus-associated.

V and J are TRBV15 and TRBJ2-3; 9 nucleotides agree with TRBD2. Sequencing was done on a sample of PBMCs. This clonotype was sampled from an older woman in good health and CMV-seropositive. Here the CDR3 DNA reads TGTGCCACCAGCAAGACTAGCGGCCCAGATACGCAGTATTTT. Its translation is CATSKTSGPDTQYF.